This T cell receptor beta chain derives from a study of CD8 T cells in Susac syndrome. The CDR3 sequence is 16 residues long. V lost 4 bases, J lost 1 base, and 5 bases stayed unmatched. Germline values: CDR1 LNHDA, CDR2 SQIVND (reference sequence). Sequencing of TCR beta was performed on blood CD8+ T cells and on blood CD4+ T cells. The controls, all healthy donors, were matched for age and sex. When the RNA was reverse transcribed, random hexamers were used with an input of about 0.5 to 1 ug. immunoSEQ multiplex PCR amplified TCR beta CDR3 across 54 Vbeta, 13 Jbeta. MiXCR, applied by TCRdb to the immunoSEQ multiplex PCR reads, yields one record per CDR3 protein. The table shows about 160,000 distinct CDR3 sequences, with 92% occurring only once.

This TCR was sampled from a human donor in good health. The rearrangement links TRBV19 to TRBJ2-7; 12 bases align to TRBD2. Sequenced input: CD4+ T cells from PBMCs. CDR3 residues: CASSKQGTSGSYEQYF. The CDR3, as DNA: TGTGCCAGTAGTAAACAGGGGACTAGCGGGTCCTACGAGCAGTACTTC.